This TCR beta chain was recorded in a study of blood T cell repertoires in COVID-19. About the study: Researchers got acute and convalescent COVID-19 samples from the United States, Italy and Spain. Sources were T cells, B-cell-depleted T cells, or PBMCs; the material itself was cDNA or gDNA.

Trimming left V 2 bases short and J 6 bases short, with 14 bases between. The CDR3 sequence is 16 residues long. Germline CDR1 MNHNS, CDR2 SASEGT. Patients from Seattle were sampled longitudinally, starting during active infection. Under the authors' procedure: Estimates of nucleated cell counts were drawn from the amplification of reference gene primers. Some clones are missing from TCRdb's copy, which holds only in-frame ones; the method was immunoSEQ multiplex PCR. That table is the source of V, J and clone size, and D and trimming were worked out from the DNA. The repertoire holds 150,000 or so clones, with approximately 90% as singletons.

This chain links TRBV6-1 with TRBJ1-6; tentatively, D is TRBD1 (6 bases). Sequenced sample: peripheral blood. The receptor comes from a man between 18 and 35 years old with COVID-19, enrolled during active disease. The CDR3 reads CASSESGTPLNSPLHF. CDR3 DNA sequence: TGTGCCAGCAGTGAATCCGGGACACCACTTAATTCACCCCTCCACTTT.